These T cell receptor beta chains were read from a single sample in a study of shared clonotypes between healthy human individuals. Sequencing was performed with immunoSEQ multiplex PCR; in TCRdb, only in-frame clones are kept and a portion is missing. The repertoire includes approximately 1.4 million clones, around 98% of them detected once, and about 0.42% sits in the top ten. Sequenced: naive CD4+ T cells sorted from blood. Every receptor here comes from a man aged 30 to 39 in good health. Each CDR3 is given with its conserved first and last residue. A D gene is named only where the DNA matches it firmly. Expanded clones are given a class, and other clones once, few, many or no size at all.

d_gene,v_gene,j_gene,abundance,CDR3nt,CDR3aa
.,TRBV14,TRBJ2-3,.,TGTGCCAGCAGCCCGACCGTTCGCACAGATACGCAGTATTTT,CASSPTVRTDTQYF
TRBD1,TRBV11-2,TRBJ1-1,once,TGTGCCAGCACCTCCGATCCCAGGGGGCGGGGCACTGAAGCTTTCTTT,CASTSDPRGRGTEAFF
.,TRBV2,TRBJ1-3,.,TGTGCCAGCAGTAGAAAGGACAGTGGAAACACCATATATTTT,CASSRKDSGNTIYF
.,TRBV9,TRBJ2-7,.,TGTGCCAGCAGCCTCCGGCCCGGGACTCAAACACTCTCCTACGAGCAGTACTTC,CASSLRPGTQTLSYEQYF
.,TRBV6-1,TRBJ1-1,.,TGTGCCAGCAGTCCTTGGACAGCGGACACTGAAGCTTTCTTT,CASSPWTADTEAFF
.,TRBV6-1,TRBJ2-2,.,TGTGCCAGCAGAAAAAAAGTGAACACCGGGGAGCTGTTTTTT,CASRKKVNTGELFF
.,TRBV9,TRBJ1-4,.,TGTGCCAGCAGCGCCCGGCCTGTCGGGGGCGGAAAACTGTTTTTT,CASSARPVGGGKLFF
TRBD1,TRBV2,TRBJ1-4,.,TGTGCCAGCAGTGTAGACAGGGGAAATGAAAAACTGTTTTTT,CASSVDRGNEKLFF
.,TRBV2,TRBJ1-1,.,TGTGCCAGCAGGGGCCAGACTAACACTGAAGCTTTCTTT,CASRGQTNTEAFF
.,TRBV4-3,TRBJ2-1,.,TGCGCCAGCAGCCAAGAGCTTAGGACAGTCTACAATGAGCAGTTCTTC,CASSQELRTVYNEQFF
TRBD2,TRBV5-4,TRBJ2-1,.,TGTGCCAGCAGCTTGGGGGTATCCGGACTAGCGGGAAATGAGCAGTTCTTC,CASSLGVSGLAGNEQFF
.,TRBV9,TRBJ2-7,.,TGTGCCAGCAGCGGGAGGGTCGATAGGCCCTACGAGCAGTACTTC,CASSGRVDRPYEQYF
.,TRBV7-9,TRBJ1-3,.,TGTGCCAGCAGCAGACCGGGTGAGACCATATATTTT,CASSRPGETIYF
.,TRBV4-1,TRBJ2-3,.,TGCGCCAGCAGCCCTGTGGGGAGCGGGAGCACAGATACGCAGTATTTT,CASSPVGSGSTDTQYF
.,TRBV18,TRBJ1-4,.,TGTGCCAGCTCACCACCGGGGTTTAATGAAAAACTGTTTTTT,CASSPPGFNEKLFF
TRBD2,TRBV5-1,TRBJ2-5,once,TGCGCCAGCAGCTTGGCCGGGACTAGCGGGCAAGAGACCCAGTACTTC,CASSLAGTSGQETQYF
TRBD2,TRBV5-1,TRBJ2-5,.,TGCGCCAGCAGCGCGGGGGATTTGGGGACCCAGTACTTC,CASSAGDLGTQYF
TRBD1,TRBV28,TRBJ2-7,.,TGTGCCAGCAGACCCTCCAGGGGGCGTGAGCAGTACTTC,CASRPSRGREQYF
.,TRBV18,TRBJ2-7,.,TGTGCCAGCTCTCAACGGGGCGGTGCCCACGAGCAGTACTTC,CASSQRGGAHEQYF
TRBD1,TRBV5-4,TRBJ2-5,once,TGTGCCAGCAGCTCCATCCTTAAGGACAGGGAGTTGACCCAGTACTTC,CASSSILKDRELTQYF
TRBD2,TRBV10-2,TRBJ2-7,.,TGCGCCAGCAGTGAGTTACTGGCGGGGGCCTACGAGCAGTACTTC,CASSELLAGAYEQYF
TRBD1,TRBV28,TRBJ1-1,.,TGTGCCAGCGGCCGTACAGGGGGCCCTGAAGCTTTCTTT,CASGRTGGPEAFF
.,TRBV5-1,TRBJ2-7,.,TGCGCCAGCAGCTTGCACTCTGGGGGCTACGAGCAGTACTTC,CASSLHSGGYEQYF
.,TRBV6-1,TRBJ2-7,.,TGTGCCACTGGGGAACTAATACCCTACGAGCAGTACTTC,CATGELIPYEQYF
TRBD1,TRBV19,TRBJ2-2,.,TGTGCCAGTAGTATACCCCGAGGACAGGGTGCCGGGGAGCTGTTTTTT,CASSIPRGQGAGELFF
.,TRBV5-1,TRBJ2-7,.,TGCGCCAGCAGCCGGCAAGGGTTGGATGCGCCGTACTTC,CASSRQGLDAPYF
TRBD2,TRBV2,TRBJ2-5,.,TGTGCCAGCAGTGTAGGCGGGAGGAACCAAGAGACCCAGTACTTC,CASSVGGRNQETQYF
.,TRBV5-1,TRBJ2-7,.,TGCGCCAGCAGCTTGGAGGTGGGGGCCTCCTACGAGCAGTACTTC,CASSLEVGASYEQYF
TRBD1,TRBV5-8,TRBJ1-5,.,TGTGCCAGCAGCTTAAGGACAGGGCGGCAATATAGCAATCAGCCCCAGCATTTT,CASSLRTGRQYSNQPQHF
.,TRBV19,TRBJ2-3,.,TGTGCCAGTAGAAGCCGGGCAGATACGCAGTATTTT,CASRSRADTQYF
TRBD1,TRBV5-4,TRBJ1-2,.,TGTGCCAGCAGCTTGGACGACAGGGGAGGCTACACCTTC,CASSLDDRGGYTF
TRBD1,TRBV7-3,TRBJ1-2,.,TGTGCCAGCAGCGCCACAGGGGGCGACTTTGGCTACACCTTC,CASSATGGDFGYTF
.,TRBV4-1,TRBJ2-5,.,TGCGCCAGCAGCCAATCTTTGGTCGGAATCCGCGTGGAGACCCAGTACTTC,CASSQSLVGIRVETQYF
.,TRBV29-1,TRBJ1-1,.,TGCAGCGCCCTCCGGTGGGACGCTGAAGCTTTCTTT,CSALRWDAEAFF
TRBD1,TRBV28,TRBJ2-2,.,TGTGCCAGCAACCCCTACCTGGGACAGGGGGCTGGGGGCACCGGGGAGCTGTTTTTT,CASNPYLGQGAGGTGELFF
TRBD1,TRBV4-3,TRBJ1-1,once,TGCGCCAGCAGCCAAGATATGGGACAGGGAAAAGTGAACACTGAAGCTTTCTTT,CASSQDMGQGKVNTEAFF
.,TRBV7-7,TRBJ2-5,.,TGTGCCAGCAGCTTAGGGCCAAATATAGGGCAGGCGGGACGAGAGACCCAGTACTTC,CASSLGPNIGQAGRETQYF
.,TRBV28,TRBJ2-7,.,TGTGCCAGCAGTTTCGGGGGAAGAGCCACCTACGAGCAGTACTTC,CASSFGGRATYEQYF
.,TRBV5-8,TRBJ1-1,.,TGTGCCAGCAGCTTCGCAGGGGTGGTTCGGACTGAAGCTTTCTTT,CASSFAGVVRTEAFF
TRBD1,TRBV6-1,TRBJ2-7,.,TGTGCCAGCAGTGCCACAGGGGGCGAAGCCTACGAGCAGTACTTC,CASSATGGEAYEQYF
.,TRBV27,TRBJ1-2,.,TGTGCCAGCAGTTTAGCGGGGATGTATGGCTACACCTTC,CASSLAGMYGYTF
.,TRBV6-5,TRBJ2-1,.,TGTGCCAGCAGTCGGGCCATGGCTTATGAGCAGTTCTTC,CASSRAMAYEQFF
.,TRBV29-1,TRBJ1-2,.,TGCAGCGTTGATGAAACGGGTCCCTATGGCTACACCTTC,CSVDETGPYGYTF
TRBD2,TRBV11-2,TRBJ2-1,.,TGTGCCAGCAGCTTAGGATTAGCGGGAGGGCCTATCAATGAGCAGTTCTTC,CASSLGLAGGPINEQFF
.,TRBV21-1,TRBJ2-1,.,TGTGCCACTGCACCGGGACAGGGGCCTAATGCGGGGCAGTTCTTC,CATAPGQGPNAGQFF
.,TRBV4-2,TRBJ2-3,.,TGTGCCAGCAGCCAAGTCTCGGGCGGGGGCACAGATACGCAGTATTTT,CASSQVSGGGTDTQYF
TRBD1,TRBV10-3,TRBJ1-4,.,TGTGCCATCAGTGAGTCGAAAACTGGACAGGGTAATGAAAAACTGTTTTTT,CAISESKTGQGNEKLFF
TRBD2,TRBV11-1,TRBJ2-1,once,TGTGCCAGCAGCCTCGTCGGGGCTAGCGGGATGCCCAATGAGCAGTTCTTC,CASSLVGASGMPNEQFF
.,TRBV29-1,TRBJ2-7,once,TGCAGCGTTATAGGCCTCGATGTCGGTTCCTACGAGCAGTACTTC,CSVIGLDVGSYEQYF
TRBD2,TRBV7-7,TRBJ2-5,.,TGTGCCAGCAGCTTTAAGGGAGGGGAGACCCAGTACTTC,CASSFKGGETQYF
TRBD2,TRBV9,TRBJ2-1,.,TGTGCCAGCAGCACCTGGAGCGGGAGGGTTTCCTACAATGAGCAGTTCTTC,CASSTWSGRVSYNEQFF
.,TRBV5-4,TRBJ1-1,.,TGTGCCAGCAGCTTTCCGGGCACTGAAGCTTTCTTT,CASSFPGTEAFF
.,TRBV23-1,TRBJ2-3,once,TGCGCCAGCATTACCTCAGGGCCCGATACGCAGTATTTT,CASITSGPDTQYF
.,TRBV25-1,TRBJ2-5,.,TGTGCCAGCAACGGGGCTTCCCCAAACCAAGAGACCCAGTACTTC,CASNGASPNQETQYF
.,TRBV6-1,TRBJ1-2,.,TGTGCCAGCAGTGAAAGGGGACTTAAAACGGGAGGCTACACCTTC,CASSERGLKTGGYTF